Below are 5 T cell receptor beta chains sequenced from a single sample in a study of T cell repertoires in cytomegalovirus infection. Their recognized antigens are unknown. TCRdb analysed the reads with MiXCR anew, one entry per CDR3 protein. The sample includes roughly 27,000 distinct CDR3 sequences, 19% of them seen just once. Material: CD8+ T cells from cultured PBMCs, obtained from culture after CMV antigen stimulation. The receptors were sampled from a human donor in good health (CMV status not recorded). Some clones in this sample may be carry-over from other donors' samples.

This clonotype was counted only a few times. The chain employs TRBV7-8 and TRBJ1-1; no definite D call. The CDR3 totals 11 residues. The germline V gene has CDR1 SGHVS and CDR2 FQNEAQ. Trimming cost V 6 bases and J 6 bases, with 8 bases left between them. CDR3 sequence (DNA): TGTGCCAGCAGTACTGTGGCTGAAGCTTTCTTT. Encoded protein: CASSTVAEAFF.

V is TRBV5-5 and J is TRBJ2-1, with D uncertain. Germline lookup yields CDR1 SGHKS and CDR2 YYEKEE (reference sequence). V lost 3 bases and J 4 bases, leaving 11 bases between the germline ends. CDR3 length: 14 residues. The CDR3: CASSSPRPYNEQFF. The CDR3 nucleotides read TGTGCCAGCAGCTCCCCCCGCCCATACAATGAGCAGTTCTTC.

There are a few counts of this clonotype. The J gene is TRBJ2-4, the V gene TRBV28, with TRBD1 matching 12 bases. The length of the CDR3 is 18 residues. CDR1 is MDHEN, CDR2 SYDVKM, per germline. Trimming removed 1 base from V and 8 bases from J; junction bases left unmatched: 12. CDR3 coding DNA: TGTGCCAGCAGTTTATCGCCGGGACAGGGGGCGCTAGGGGACATTCAGTACTTC. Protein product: CASSLSPGQGALGDIQYF.

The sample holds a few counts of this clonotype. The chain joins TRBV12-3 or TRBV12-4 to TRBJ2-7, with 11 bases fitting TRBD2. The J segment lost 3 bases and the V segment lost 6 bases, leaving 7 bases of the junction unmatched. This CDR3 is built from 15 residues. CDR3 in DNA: TGTGCCAGCAGCTCATCAACTAGCGGGAGCTACGAGCAGTACTTC. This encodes CASSSSTSGSYEQYF.

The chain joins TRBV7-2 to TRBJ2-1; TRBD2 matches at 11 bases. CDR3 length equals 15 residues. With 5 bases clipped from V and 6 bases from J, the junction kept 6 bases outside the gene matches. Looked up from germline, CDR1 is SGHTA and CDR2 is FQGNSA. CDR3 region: CASSISGGAGNEQFF. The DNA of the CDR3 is TGTGCCAGCAGCATTAGCGGGGGGGCGGGCAATGAGCAGTTCTTC.